A single sample is the source of the 17 T cell receptor beta chains below, sequenced in a study of blood T cell repertoires in COVID-19. Sequencing was performed with immunoSEQ multiplex PCR; in TCRdb, only in-frame clones are kept and a portion is missing. The sample shows approximately 220,000 clones, 83% of them seen only once. Sequenced: PBMCs or T cells enriched from blood (not recorded which). Receptors originate from a woman aged 45-59 years who had been exposed to COVID-19.

The table lists this clone with many counts. This chain uses TRBV5-4 with TRBJ2-3; D not certain. This CDR3 is 14 amino acids long. Germline assignment: CDR1 SGHNT and CDR2 YYREEE (reference sequence). Trimming shortened V by 0 bases and J by 5 bases, and 10 bases separated the two germline ends. The CDR3 here is CASSLALERDTQYF. The CDR3, as DNA: TGTGCCAGCAGCTTGGCCCTAGAGAGAGATACGCAGTATTTT.

Turning to this clone: Other nucleotide sequences in the sample specify the same CDR3. The CDR3 region is CASSLGGGNTEAFF. In nucleotides, the CDR3 is TGCGCCAGCAGCTTGGGCGGGGGAAACACTGAAGCTTTCTTT. The genes are TRBV5-1 and TRBJ1-1; possibly TRBD1 for D (5 bases). The V end was cut by 0 bases, the J end by 2 bases, with 8 bases between. Germline V gives CDR1 SGHRS, CDR2 YFSETQ. The CDR3 extends over 14 amino acids.

This chain connects TRBV4-1 to TRBJ1-4; 9 positions agree with TRBD1. The germline V gene encodes CDR1 MGHRA and CDR2 YSYEKL. There are 18 residues in the CDR3. The trim removed 3 bases at V and 6 bases at J, leaving 14 bases unmatched. The CDR3 loop reads CASSHPGTGMSRDEKLFF. The CDR3 nucleotides are TGCGCCAGCAGCCATCCCGGGACAGGGATGTCTCGGGATGAAAAACTGTTTTTT.

V and J are TRBV7-9 and TRBJ1-6; TRBD1 matches 7 bases. CDR3 length: 15 residues. V shed 5 bases, J shed 8 bases, and the junction held 9 bases outside the gene matches. Germline-derived CDR1 and CDR2 are SEHNR and FQNEAQ (reference sequence). The CDR3 sequence is CASSRTTGDYSPLHF. In DNA form, the CDR3 reads TGTGCCAGCAGCCGTACTACAGGGGATTATTCACCCCTCCACTTT.

The rearrangement uses TRBV2 and TRBJ2-5; 10 bases agree with TRBD1. The CDR3 consists of 17 residues. V gave up 0 bases and J gave up 5 bases; unmatched junction bases: 9. Germline CDR1 reads SNHLY; CDR2 reads FYNNEI. The CDR3 is CASSEANGDRGRETQYF. The DNA of the CDR3 is TGTGCCAGCAGTGAAGCAAACGGGGACAGGGGTCGGGAGACCCAGTACTTC. Together with reference TRBV2 and TRBJ2-5, the CDR3 gives the full variable domain: EPEVTQTPSHQVTQMGQEVILRCVPISNHLYFYWYRQILGQKVEFLVSFYNNEISEKSEIFDDQFSVERPDGSNFTLKIRSTKLEDSAMYFCASSEANGDRGRETQYFGPGTRLLVL.

The V call is TRBV18, the J call TRBJ2-6; 9 bases agree with TRBD1. Germline V lookup: CDR1 KGHSH, CDR2 LQKENI. The CDR3 runs to 18 residues. The V gene end was trimmed by 5 bases and the J gene end by 0 bases; junction bases not matched to a gene: 8. The CDR3 loop reads CASSSTGGGPSGANVLTF. The CDR3, as DNA: TGTGCCAGCTCATCGACAGGGGGGGGCCCCTCTGGGGCCAACGTCCTGACTTTC.

V is TRBV5-1 and J is TRBJ1-1; the match to TRBD1 covers 10 bases. Germline lookup yields CDR1 SGHRS and CDR2 YFSETQ. V lost 4 bases, J lost 1 base, and 10 bases stayed unmatched. The CDR3 is 17 amino acids. CDR3 DNA: TGCGCCAGCAGCCCGGGGGTGGGACAGGGGAGGAACACTGAAGCTTTCTTT. Its protein is CASSPGVGQGRNTEAFF. The full variable domain, with the rest looked up from reference TRBV5-1 and TRBJ1-1, is KAGVTQTPRYLIKTRGQQVTLSCSPISGHRSVSWYQQTPGQGLQFLFEYFSETQRNKGNFPGRFSGRQFSNSRSEMNVSTLELGDSALYLCASSPGVGQGRNTEAFFGQGTRLTVV.

The chain couples TRBV6-2 or TRBV6-3 to TRBJ1-6, with D tentatively TRBD1 (6 bases). This CDR3 is built from 13 residues. The germline V gene encodes CDR1 MNHEY and CDR2 SVGEGT. Deletions cut 5 bases from V and 8 bases from J, with 10 bases between. The CDR3 protein is CASSGQNHSPLHF. CDR3 coding DNA: TGTGCCAGCAGTGGACAGAACCATTCACCCCTCCACTTT.

This chain uses TRBV3-1 (or the pseudogene TRBV3-2) with TRBJ2-3, with D unresolved. The CDR3 is made up of 15 amino acids. Germline V CDR1 and CDR2: LGHDT, YNNKEL (reference sequence). Deletions cut 2 bases from V and 2 bases from J, with 11 bases between. The DNA of the CDR3 is TGTGCCAGCAGCCAACAGGTCGGCCTCACAGATACGCAGTATTTT. This codes for CASSQQVGLTDTQYF.

This rearrangement joins TRBV7-9 to TRBJ2-7, with TRBD1 matching 7 bases. CDR3 length: 15 residues. Unmatched junction bases numbered 9, after V lost 2 bases and J lost 5 bases. In germline, CDR1 is SEHNR, CDR2 FQNEAQ (reference sequence). As DNA, the CDR3 is TGTGCCAGCAGCTTAACTGGGACAGTTACCGACGAGCAGTACTTC. Its protein product is CASSLTGTVTDEQYF. The complete variable domain, with remaining parts taken from reference TRBV7-9 and TRBJ2-7, reads DTGVSQNPRHKITKRGQNVTFRCDPISEHNRLYWYRQTLGQGPEFLTYFQNEAQLEKSRLLSDRFSAERPKGSFSTLEIQRTEQGDSAMYLCASSLTGTVTDEQYFGPGTRLTVT.

This clone has just one count. The chain joins TRBV5-6 to TRBJ2-2; 8 positions agree with TRBD1. This CDR3 is 16 amino acids long. Germline lookup yields CDR1 SGHDT and CDR2 YYEEEE. The V gene end was trimmed by 2 bases and the J gene end by 3 bases; junction bases not matched to a gene: 6. The CDR3 here is CASSFPDRVHTGELFF. The CDR3 DNA is TGTGCCAGCAGCTTCCCGGACAGGGTGCACACCGGGGAGCTGTTTTTT.

J is TRBJ1-2 and V is TRBV19, with 9 bases matching TRBD1. Losses at the gene ends were 7 bases for V and 0 bases for J; bases not matched to a gene: 9. The CDR3 loop spans 16 amino acids. Germline V gene data show CDR1 as LNHDA and CDR2 as SQIVND (reference sequence). The DNA of the CDR3 is TGTGCCAGTAACGACTGGGACAGGGCTCCTAACTATGGCTACACCTTC. The encoded protein is CASNDWDRAPNYGYTF.

CDR3 amino acids: CASSFDRDEQYF. Here the CDR3 DNA reads TGTGCCAGCAGCTTCGACAGGGACGAGCAGTACTTC. The genes are TRBV5-6 and TRBJ2-7; 7 bases are shared with TRBD1. CDR1 SGHDT and CDR2 YYEEEE come from the germline V gene. The CDR3 runs to 12 residues. Trimming cost V 2 bases and J 5 bases; bases outside gene matches: 1.

J is TRBJ2-3 and V is TRBV5-5, with D unclear. Trimming removed 5 bases from V and 2 bases from J, with 6 bases in between. The CDR3 extends over 12 amino acids. Germline lookup yields CDR1 SGHKS and CDR2 YYEKEE (reference sequence). The CDR3 sequence: CASSLPTDTQYF. For the CDR3, the DNA is TGTGCCAGCAGTCTACCCACAGATACGCAGTATTTT. The full variable domain, in which reference TRBV5-5 and TRBJ2-3 provide the parts outside the CDR3, is DAGVTQSPTHLIKTRGQQVTLRCSPISGHKSVSWYQQVLGQGPQFIFQYYEKEERGRGNFPDRFSARQFPNYSSELNVNALLLGDSALYLCASSLPTDTQYFGPGTRLTVL.

This chain uses TRBV19 with TRBJ1-1; D not resolved. This CDR3 has 13 amino acids. The V gene lost 3 bases and the J gene lost 4 bases, with 9 bases spanning the gap. Germline-derived CDR1 and CDR2 are LNHDA and SQIVND (reference sequence). CDR3 sequence (DNA): TGTGCCAGTAGTATTACAGTTTTCACTGAAGCTTTCTTT. Its translation: CASSITVFTEAFF. Together with reference TRBV19 and TRBJ1-1, the CDR3 gives the full variable domain: DGGITQSPKYLFRKEGQNVTLSCEQNLNHDAMYWYRQDPGQGLRLIYYSQIVNDFQKGDIAEGYSVSREKKESFPLTVTSAQKNPTAFYLCASSITVFTEAFFGQGTRLTVV.

This clone was seen only a few times. The chain carries TRBV12-3 or TRBV12-4 and TRBJ1-2; D is possibly TRBD1 (5 bases). V lost 5 bases and J 4 bases, leaving 11 bases between the germline ends. This CDR3 has 13 amino acids. The CDR3 bases are TGTGCCAGCAGTGCGGGACTTCGCTATGGCTACACCTTC. Translated: CASSAGLRYGYTF.

The CDR3 protein is CASSLLAVSTDTQYF. CDR3 nucleotides: TGTGCCAGCAGCCTCTTAGCGGTATCCACAGATACGCAGTATTTT. The chain links TRBV5-6 to TRBJ2-3; D is possibly TRBD2 (6 bases). Trimming stripped 4 bases from V and 2 bases from J, with 14 bases between. Germline values: CDR1 SGHDT, CDR2 YYEEEE. The CDR3 totals 15 residues.